These 21 T cell receptor beta chains were all obtained from the same sample, sequenced in a study of blood T cell repertoires in COVID-19. Libraries were prepared by immunoSEQ multiplex PCR; TCRdb keeps only in-frame clonotypes and omits some of them. The table includes 20,000 to 30,000 clones, 85% to 95% detected once. The sequencing input was peripheral blood. These receptors all stem from a human donor with active COVID-19. The donor label of this sample is uncertain.

V and J are TRBV27 and TRBJ2-2; D is undetermined. Germline CDR1 MNHEY, CDR2 SMNVEV (reference sequence). V was shortened by 2 bases and J by 4 bases, with 5 bases between the two germline ends. This CDR3 has 13 residues. CDR3 in DNA: TGTGCCAGCAGTTTAAGAGGCACCGGGGAGCTGTTTTTT. This encodes CASSLRGTGELFF.

The gene calls are TRBV2 and TRBJ1-5, with 9 bases aligning to TRBD1. This CDR3 comprises 15 residues. Trimming took 6 bases from V and 2 from J; bases not matched to a gene: 5. Germline loops: CDR1 SNHLY, CDR2 FYNNEI. For the CDR3, the DNA is TGTGCCAGCAGCCGGGACAGGGCAGGCAATCAGCCCCAGCATTTT. Amino acid sequence: CASSRDRAGNQPQHF.

The rearrangement links TRBV21-1 to TRBJ1-6; the table's D call, TRBD1, was not checked against the DNA. TRBV21-1 is annotated as a pseudogene. The CDR3 is made up of 17 amino acids. CDR3 sequence: CASSKDSVRVHNSPLHF. CDR3 coding DNA: TGTGCCAGCAGCAAAGATTCAGTCAGGGTACATAATTCACCCCTCCACTTT.

This chain uses TRBV6-2 or TRBV6-3 with TRBJ2-4, with 8 nucleotides matching TRBD2. J was trimmed by 7 bases and V by 5 bases; bases with no gene match: 7. The germline V gene has CDR1 MNHEY and CDR2 SVGEGT. The CDR3 sequence is 14 residues long. The CDR3 reads CASSTGLGTNIQYF. In DNA form, the CDR3 reads TGTGCCAGCAGTACGGGACTAGGGACCAACATTCAGTACTTC.

This clone is a singleton in its sample. The gene calls are TRBV29-1 and TRBJ2-7, with D maybe TRBD2 (5 bases). Germline CDR1 is SQVTM and CDR2 is ANQGSEA. This CDR3 contains 16 residues. V lost 1 base and J lost 4, with 20 bases in between. CDR3 in amino acids: CSVEGAVGSPPYEQYF. The CDR3 DNA is TGCAGCGTTGAAGGGGCAGTGGGGAGCCCGCCTTACGAGCAGTACTTC.

The chain joins TRBV7-2 to TRBJ2-3; TRBD2 aligns across 7 bases. The CDR3 contains 17 residues. V dropped 3 bases and J dropped 2; count of bases not matched to a gene: 11. Germline CDR1 and CDR2: SGHTA and FQGNSA. In DNA form, the CDR3 reads TGTGCCAGCAGCTTGCGGGTCGGCGGGGGACCCACAGATACGCAGTATTTT. It yields the protein CASSLRVGGGPTDTQYF.

The rearrangement uses TRBV10-3 and TRBJ1-2; maybe TRBD1 (6 bases). The ends were cut back, 0 bases at V and 2 bases at J, with 13 bases in the middle. CDR1 and CDR2 from the germline V gene are ENHRY and SYGVKD. The CDR3 is 16 amino acids. The chain's CDR3 is CAISESIKTGNYGYTF. The CDR3 region has the DNA TGTGCCATCAGTGAGTCGATTAAGACAGGCAACTATGGCTACACCTTC.

This clone appeared once. The V call is TRBV28, the J call TRBJ1-3; 7 nucleotides align to TRBD1. The germline V gene has CDR1 MDHEN and CDR2 SYDVKM. With 8 bases clipped from V and 3 bases from J, the junction kept 4 bases outside the gene matches. This CDR3 comprises 13 residues. CDR3 DNA: TGTGCCAGCGGAGGGGGCTTTGGAAACACCATATATTTT. Protein: CASGGGFGNTIYF.

The rearrangement joins TRBV28 to TRBJ1-3; TRBD1 agrees at 10 bases. Trimming at V came to 6 bases and at J to 4 bases, leaving 6 bases not matched to a gene. The CDR3 loop spans 15 amino acids. Germline CDR1 and CDR2: MDHEN and SYDVKM. The CDR3 loop reads CASRMGTGVGNTIYF. CDR3 DNA: TGTGCCAGCAGAATGGGGACAGGGGTGGGAAACACCATATATTTT. The full variable domain, with the rest looked up from reference TRBV28 and TRBJ1-3, is DVKVTQSSRYLVKRTGEKVFLECVQDMDHENMFWYRQDPGLGLRLIYFSYDVKMKEKGDIPEGYSVSREKKERFSLILESASTNQTSMYLCASRMGTGVGNTIYFGEGSWLTVV.

This chain joins TRBV27 and TRBJ2-3; no clear D. CDR1 and CDR2 from the germline V gene are MNHEY and SMNVEV (reference sequence). CDR3 length: 12 amino acids. Trimming took off 5 bases at V and 4 bases at J, with 7 bases between the two ends. The CDR3 protein is CASSSPADTQYF. The CDR3 bases are TGTGCCAGCAGTAGCCCCGCAGATACGCAGTATTTT.

Here the CDR3 DNA reads TGCGCCAGCAGCCCCTGGGACAGGAGTTACGAGCAGTACTTC. Its protein is CASSPWDRSYEQYF. V gene TRBV5-1 combines with J gene TRBJ2-7; 8 positions agree with TRBD1. V dropped 4 bases and J dropped 4; count of bases not matched to a gene: 7. This CDR3 is built from 14 residues. In germline, CDR1 is SGHRS, CDR2 YFSETQ.

The CDR3 bases are TGTGCCAGCAGCTTAGGGGGACAGAACACTGAAGCTTTCTTT. This translates into CASSLGGQNTEAFF. This sequence joins TRBV7-9 and TRBJ1-1, with D perhaps matching TRBD1 (6 bases). V lost 1 base to trimming and J lost 1 base, with 7 bases between them. CDR3 length equals 14 residues. Germline assignment: CDR1 SEHNR and CDR2 FQNEAQ (reference sequence). The full variable domain, its missing parts supplied by reference TRBV7-9 and TRBJ1-1, is DTGVSQNPRHKITKRGQNVTFRCDPISEHNRLYWYRQTLGQGPEFLTYFQNEAQLEKSRLLSDRFSAERPKGSFSTLEIQRTEQGDSAMYLCASSLGGQNTEAFFGQGTRLTVV.

This chain joins TRBV29-1 and TRBJ2-5; 14 bases map to TRBD2. V dropped 5 bases and J dropped 5; count of bases not matched to a gene: 10. This CDR3 contains 16 residues. Germline assignment: CDR1 SQVTM and CDR2 ANQGSEA. The CDR3 spells CSVNSGLAGGRETQYF. The DNA of the CDR3 is TGCAGCGTTAACTCCGGACTAGCGGGAGGTCGTGAGACCCAGTACTTC.

This chain uses TRBV5-1 with TRBJ1-1; 7 bases line up with TRBD1. The J segment lost 2 bases and the V segment lost 4 bases, leaving 11 bases of the junction unmatched. The CDR3 is 16 amino acids. Germline-derived CDR1 and CDR2 are SGHRS and YFSETQ. CDR3 bases: TGCGCCAGCAGCCCCGGACAGGCTTGGTCAAACACTGAAGCTTTCTTT. Translated: CASSPGQAWSNTEAFF.

This clone was counted a single time. This chain uses TRBV2 with TRBJ2-3; D gene unclear. Germline V lookup: CDR1 SNHLY, CDR2 FYNNEI. The CDR3 totals 12 residues. With 6 bases removed from V and 5 bases from J, the gap between germline ends came to 9 bases. CDR3 sequence (DNA): TGTGCCAGCAGACTTTCCGGAGATACGCAGTATTTT. Protein product: CASRLSGDTQYF.

This rearrangement joins TRBV4-2 to TRBJ2-1; tentative D call: TRBD2 (6 bases). With 2 bases removed from V and 1 base from J, the gap between germline ends came to 9 bases. Germline values: CDR1 LGHNA, CDR2 YNFKEQ. The CDR3 is 15 amino acids. Here the CDR3 reads CASSQRLGSYNEQFF. The CDR3 DNA reads as TGTGCCAGCAGCCAACGACTAGGTTCCTACAATGAGCAGTTCTTC.

The J gene is TRBJ2-7, the V gene TRBV6-5, with TRBD1 as a possible D gene (6 bases). Trimming pared 6 bases from V and 2 bases from J, leaving 17 bases between. This CDR3 contains 15 residues. Germline V lookup: CDR1 MNHEY, CDR2 SVGAGI. This chain's CDR3 is CASSEAGTKAYEQYF. DNA of the CDR3: TGTGCCAGCAGCGAGGCCGGGACAAAGGCCTACGAGCAGTACTTC.

The rearrangement links TRBV28 to TRBJ1-1; D may be TRBD1 (6 bases). The CDR3 consists of 15 residues. Germline CDR1 reads MDHEN; CDR2 reads SYDVKM. V was pared by 0 bases and J by 0 bases, with 8 bases between. In nucleotides, the CDR3 is TGTGCCAGCAGTTTATGGACAGGCATGAACACTGAAGCTTTCTTT. This translates into CASSLWTGMNTEAFF.

V is TRBV10-1 and J is TRBJ1-1; the D is unclear. V was cut by 0 bases and J by 1 base, with 12 bases left in between. The CDR3 length is 16 residues. The germline gives CDR1 WNHNN, CDR2 SYGVQD (reference sequence). In DNA form, the CDR3 reads TGCGCCAGCAGTGAGTCGACGGTGGCAGGGAACACTGAAGCTTTCTTT. This codes for CASSESTVAGNTEAFF.

This CDR3 reads CSVGTGGPYGYTF. The CDR3 bases are TGCAGCGTTGGGACAGGGGGGCCCTATGGCTACACCTTC. This chain joins TRBV29-1 and TRBJ1-2, with 10 bases fitting TRBD1. Germline assignment: CDR1 SQVTM and CDR2 ANQGSEA. The CDR3 covers 13 residues. Trimming at V came to 4 bases and at J to 4 bases, leaving 3 bases not matched to a gene.

This rearrangement joins TRBV10-3 to TRBJ2-5, with TRBD2 matching 12 bases. The CDR3 contains 14 residues. Germline V CDR1 and CDR2: ENHRY, SYGVKD. Unmatched junction bases numbered 4, after V lost 6 bases and J lost 5 bases. In DNA form, the CDR3 reads TGTGCCATCAGACGGACTAGCGGGGTTGAGACCCAGTACTTC. Amino acids: CAIRRTSGVETQYF.